This entry concerns a single T cell receptor (beta chain). Its matching antigen is unknown. The data were obtained in a study of regulatory T cells. Study results and caveats: Hydrophobic residues at CDR3 positions 6 and 7 were enriched in conventional CD4+ T cells of CD3G-deficient patients. In patients, unique TRB V-J pairs were restricted and V/J usage skewed, especially in Tregs.

The primer mix had 52 TRBV and 13 TRBJ primers. The method was immunoSEQ multiplex PCR; TCRdb's version includes in-frame clones alone and lacks a portion of them. The sample holds over 25,000 clones, around 92% seen once. Germline CDR1 MDHEN, CDR2 SYDVKM. The CDR3 is 16 amino acids. V lost 4 bases and J 4 bases, leaving 17 bases between the germline ends. The chain links TRBV28 to TRBJ2-1; possible D gene TRBD2, 5 bases. The origin of this receptor is a person in their late teens or twenties with CD3G deficiency. Input material: conventional CD4+ T cells sorted from blood. CDR3 protein: CASSSPFSGRYNEQFF. The CDR3 DNA reads as TGTGCCAGCAGTTCCCCCTTCTCGGGAAGATACAATGAGCAGTTCTTC.